This T cell receptor beta chain stems from a study of blood T cell repertoires in COVID-19. The wider study: Both acute and convalescent COVID-19 samples were obtained from the United States, Italy and Spain. PBMCs, B-cell-depleted T cells, or T cells provided the cDNA or gDNA that made up the material.

Trimming left V 4 bases short and J 2 bases short, with 8 bases between. Germline CDR1 is MNHEY and CDR2 is SVGEGT. CDR3 length equals 13 residues. Only a few counts were recorded for this clone. Only in-frame clones appear in the TCRdb table, and some are missing; sequencing was by immunoSEQ multiplex PCR. This sample yields around 130,000 clones, of which roughly four fifths are seen a single time; 9.5% to 10% belongs to the top ten. Sequencing was done on a sample of peripheral blood. The sequence derives from a man in his forties with active or convalescent COVID-19. J is TRBJ1-2 and V is TRBV6-2 or TRBV6-3; D possibly corresponds to TRBD1 (5 bases). As DNA, the CDR3 is TGTGCCAGCAGTTTCCAGGGCAACTATGGCTACACCTTC. Its translation: CASSFQGNYGYTF.